This T cell receptor (beta chain) emerged from a study of vaccination effects on CD4 cells after COVID-19. Comment on this clone: The antigen is undetermined.

The protocol was immunoSEQ multiplex PCR, while the TCRdb copy is restricted to in-frame clones and leaves out a portion. The data show about 71,000 clones, approximately 79% seen once. Peptide-pool stimulation followed by sequencing identified expanded antigen-specific CD4+ clonotypes in the ViraFEST assay. Cells that had been cultured for less than 13 days were the source of isolated CD4+ T cells. Vaccinated recipients, who were negative for nucleocapsid antibodies, had no history of SARS-CoV-2 infection. The receptor comes from a human donor who received a COVID-19 vaccine. The source material was CD4+ T cells from PBMCs cultured with HCoV-OC43 spike peptides, sampled before COVID-19 vaccination. Subset defined: HCoV-OC43 spike overlapping peptide pool stimulation.

The CDR3 loop is CASSSGSYQPQHF. CDR3 sequence (DNA): TGTGCCAGCAGCTCCGGGTCGTATCAGCCCCAGCATTTT. The V call is TRBV7-2, the J call TRBJ1-5; D remains ambiguous. Germline V gene data show CDR1 as SGHTA and CDR2 as FQGNSA. This CDR3 spans 13 amino acids. V dropped 4 bases and J dropped 5 bases, with 9 bases sitting between them. Filled out from reference TRBV7-2 and TRBJ1-5, the complete variable domain reads GAGVSQSPSNKVTEKGKDVELRCDPISGHTALYWYRQSLGQGLEFLIYFQGNSAPDKSGLPSDRFSAERTGGSVSTLTIQRTQQEDSAVYLCASSSGSYQPQHFGDGTRLSIL.